The 9 T cell receptor beta chains presented below share a single source sample, sequenced in a study of blood T cell repertoires in COVID-19. Measured with immunoSEQ multiplex PCR; TCRdb has only the in-frame clones, and not every one. The sample includes some 21,000 clones, 90% of them seen just once. What was sequenced was peripheral blood. Receptor source: a human donor in a cohort sampled during active COVID-19.

Written as DNA, the CDR3 is TGTGCCACGCATGCGGGGGGTATGGGCAATCAGCCCCAGCATTTT. Translated: CATHAGGMGNQPQHF. The gene calls are TRBV19 and TRBJ1-5; TRBD1 might be the D (5 bases). The CDR3 consists of 15 residues. Trimming took off 10 bases at V and 2 bases at J, with 18 bases between the two ends. Germline loops: CDR1 LNHDA, CDR2 SQIVND (reference sequence). Drawing the rest from reference TRBV19 and TRBJ1-5, the complete variable domain is DGGITQSPKYLFRKEGQNVTLSCEQNLNHDAMYWYRQDPGQGLRLIYYSQIVNDFQKGDIAEGYSVSREKKESFPLTVTSAQKNPTAFYLCATHAGGMGNQPQHFGDGTRLSIL.

The chain combines TRBV5-1 with TRBJ2-7; D gene ambiguous. The ends were cut back, 0 bases at V and 1 base at J, with 14 bases in the middle. CDR1 is SGHRS and CDR2 is YFSETQ in the germline V gene. This CDR3 comprises 16 residues. CDR3 nucleotides: TGCGCCAGCAGCTTGGGGCAGGCAAGCAGTTCCTACGAGCAGTACTTC. It yields the protein CASSLGQASSSYEQYF.

The V gene is TRBV11-1, the J gene TRBJ1-2; a weak D match, TRBD1 (5 bases). The CDR3 is 15 residues long. Germline V gene sequence: CDR1 SGHAT, CDR2 FQDESV (reference sequence). V was pared by 2 bases and J by 2 bases, with 12 bases between. The CDR3 nucleotides read TGTGCCAGCAGCTTAAGGTCAGGGTGGAACTATGGCTACACCTTC. Translating gives CASSLRSGWNYGYTF.

The chain carries TRBV12-3 or TRBV12-4 and TRBJ1-1; no clear D gene. V was pared by 6 bases and J by 7 bases, with 12 bases between. This CDR3 region has 12 residues. Here the CDR3 reads CASSQPRGEAFF. Written as DNA, the CDR3 is TGTGCCAGCAGCCAACCACGGGGTGAAGCTTTCTTT.

J is TRBJ1-2 and V is TRBV19, with D possibly matching TRBD1 (6 bases). CDR3 length: 14 amino acids. With 0 bases removed from V and 3 bases from J, the gap between germline ends came to 8 bases. Germline V lookup: CDR1 LNHDA, CDR2 SQIVND (reference sequence). The CDR3 loop reads CASSIDQGYYGYTF. As DNA, the CDR3 is TGTGCCAGTAGTATAGATCAGGGGTACTATGGCTACACCTTC.

The CDR3 DNA reads TGTGCCAGCAGAGCCCCCGGGACAGGGGTGACCGGGGAGCTGTTTTTT. It codes for CASRAPGTGVTGELFF. J is TRBJ2-2 and V is TRBV7-9; 10 bases agree with TRBD1. Trimming at V came to 6 bases and at J to 5 bases, leaving 9 bases not matched to a gene. Germline V gene lookup returns CDR1 SEHNR and CDR2 FQNEAQ (reference sequence). The CDR3 has 16 amino acids.

The V gene is TRBV5-1, the J gene TRBJ1-4; D gene unclear. The CDR3 contains 14 residues. Germline V CDR1 and CDR2: SGHRS, YFSETQ. Trimming left V 0 bases short and J 3 bases short, with 6 bases between. CDR3: CASSLERANEKLFF. CDR3 coding DNA: TGCGCCAGCAGCTTGGAACGGGCTAATGAAAAACTGTTTTTT.

The chain employs TRBV2 and TRBJ2-2, with D hard to call. V gave up 8 bases and J gave up 1 base, with 5 bases separating them. Germline CDR1 SNHLY, CDR2 FYNNEI. This CDR3 contains 12 residues. The CDR3 sequence is CASDRNTGELFF. DNA of the CDR3: TGTGCCAGCGATAGGAACACCGGGGAGCTGTTTTTT.

The chain employs TRBV6-5 and TRBJ2-4, with TRBD1 as a possible D gene (6 bases). CDR3 length equals 14 residues. V was pared by 0 bases and J by 5 bases, with 8 bases between. Germline V gene sequence: CDR1 MNHEY, CDR2 SVGAGI. This CDR3 reads CASSYSNRENIQYF. The CDR3 nucleotides are TGTGCCAGCAGTTACTCGAACAGGGAAAACATTCAGTACTTC.